Shown below are 2 T cell receptor beta chains from a single sample sequenced in a study of regulatory T cells in long-lasting Graves disease. The time point here: persistent/refractory GD, antithyroid drugs over 5 years with positive TRAb. From RNA extracted from PBMCs, the TCR library was made. Sequencing libraries for TCR beta were prepared with iRepertoire HTBI primers and Arm-PCR of CDR3 regions. One entry per CDR3 protein results from TCRdb running MiXCR on the multiplex PCR reads. The table records a few hundred thousand distinct CDR3 sequences, more than 20% of them present only once. The sequencing used peripheral blood mononuclear cells (PBMCs), collected when the disease was refractory, from a patient treated with antithyroid drugs. These receptor sequences come from a woman in her thirties or forties with Graves disease.

This clonotype was seen repeatedly, ten times or more. The V gene is TRBV25-1, the J gene TRBJ1-5, with 8 bases fitting TRBD1. The CDR3 loop spans 15 amino acids. With 3 bases clipped from V and 6 bases from J, the junction kept 7 bases outside the gene matches. Per the germline V gene, CDR1 is MGHDK and CDR2 is SYGVNS. The CDR3 loop is CASSDSDRVGQPQHF. The DNA of the CDR3 is TGTGCCAGCAGTGACTCGGACAGGGTGGGTCAGCCCCAGCATTTT.

The chain recombines TRBV7-2 with TRBJ2-7, with 10 positions matching TRBD2. Germline values: CDR1 SGHTA, CDR2 FQGNSA. The CDR3 length is 18 residues. The V gene end was trimmed by 2 bases and the J gene end by 0 bases; junction bases not matched to a gene: 10. The CDR3 reads CASSLRGASGSLSYEQYF. DNA of the CDR3: TGTGCCAGCAGCTTACGAGGGGCTAGCGGGAGCCTCTCCTACGAGCAGTACTTC.